The 14 T cell receptor beta chains in this list originate from one sample, sequenced in a study of blood T cell repertoires in COVID-19 (dated by TCRdb to 2018 to 2021). Libraries were made using the immunoSEQ multiplex PCR assay. TCRdb provides this immuneACCESS table in a form limited to in-frame rearrangements. Some clones are lacking; in checked studies, under half of them reflect an unresolved V gene, and why the rest are absent is not known. Here the sample has 55,000 to 70,000 clones; more than 75% occur a single time. The top ten constitute around 9.9% of the sample. The sequencing input was peripheral blood. These receptors were taken from a woman between 18 and 29 years old with acute or convalescent COVID-19.

J is TRBJ2-7 and V is TRBV7-8, with no clear D. Trimming left V 3 bases short and J 4 bases short, with 13 bases between. Germline assignment: CDR1 SGHVS and CDR2 FQNEAQ. CDR3 length: 14 amino acids. The CDR3 protein is CASSLASRGYEQYF. The CDR3, as DNA: TGTGCCAGCAGCTTGGCCTCTCGAGGATACGAGCAGTACTTC.

The genes are TRBV5-5 and TRBJ2-3; D not certain. CDR1 and CDR2 (germline): SGHKS, YYEKEE (reference sequence). The germline V and J ends were trimmed by 1 base and 4 bases, with 10 bases remaining between them. The CDR3 has 14 residues. The chain's CDR3 is CASSLTQPSDTQYF. CDR3 DNA sequence: TGTGCCAGCAGCTTGACACAGCCCTCAGATACGCAGTATTTT.

The chain combines TRBV7-2 with TRBJ1-2; possible D gene TRBD1, 6 bases. The germline V and J ends were trimmed by 5 bases and 7 bases, with 17 bases remaining between them. The CDR3 extends over 14 amino acids. The V gene's germline CDR1 is SGHTA and CDR2 FQGNSA. The CDR3 reads CASSEGPGVAGYTF. The CDR3 DNA is TGTGCCAGCAGCGAAGGCCCAGGGGTGGCTGGCTACACCTTC.

V and J are TRBV7-2 and TRBJ2-5; 8 bases agree with TRBD2. The ends lost 3 bases at V and 4 bases at J; junction bases unmatched: 4. The CDR3 is made up of 14 amino acids. CDR1 is SGHTA and CDR2 is FQGNSA in the germline V gene. The chain's CDR3 is CASSFSAGGETQYF. The DNA for the CDR3 is TGTGCCAGCAGCTTTTCCGCGGGAGGAGAGACCCAGTACTTC.

The chain employs TRBV7-2 and TRBJ1-2; possibly TRBD1 for D (6 bases). This CDR3 contains 14 residues. Germline V gene lookup returns CDR1 SGHTA and CDR2 FQGNSA. V was clipped by 1 base and J by 7 bases, with 13 bases between them. CDR3 in DNA: TGTGCCAGCAGCTTAGTAAGCGGGGGCTCTGGCTACACCTTC. It encodes CASSLVSGGSGYTF. Using reference TRBV7-2 and TRBJ1-2 for the parts outside the CDR3, the full variable domain is GAGVSQSPSNKVTEKGKDVELRCDPISGHTALYWYRQSLGQGLEFLIYFQGNSAPDKSGLPSDRFSAERTGGSVSTLTIQRTQQEDSAVYLCASSLVSGGSGYTFGSGTRLTVV.

This clone was observed once. The J gene is TRBJ2-5, the V gene TRBV5-1; D perhaps matches TRBD2 (6 bases). The germline V gene encodes CDR1 SGHRS and CDR2 YFSETQ. Trimming cost V 4 bases and J 6 bases, with 22 bases left between them. This CDR3 has 16 amino acids. The CDR3 DNA reads TGCGCCAGCAGCGCCCCGGAGGAGGGCCTTAAAAAGACCCAGTACTTC. This gives the protein CASSAPEEGLKKTQYF.

The chain combines TRBV7-2 with TRBJ1-2, with 7 bases aligning to TRBD1. Germline CDR1 and CDR2: SGHTA and FQGNSA. This CDR3 comprises 13 residues. V gave up 4 bases and J gave up 8 bases; unmatched junction bases: 7. CDR3 in amino acids: CASSSTGISGYTF. CDR3 DNA sequence: TGTGCCAGCAGCTCGACAGGGATTAGCGGCTACACCTTC.

This rearrangement joins TRBV24-1 to TRBJ1-1, with TRBD1 matching 7 bases. CDR3 length: 16 amino acids. Germline CDR1 is KGHDR and CDR2 is SFDVKD. Trimming at V came to 5 bases and at J to 3 bases, leaving 11 bases not matched to a gene. The chain's CDR3 is CATSVYKVQGDTEAFF. The CDR3 bases are TGTGCCACCAGTGTTTATAAGGTGCAGGGGGACACTGAAGCTTTCTTT.

The chain employs TRBV7-9 and TRBJ1-2, with TRBD1 matching over 7 bases. Unmatched junction bases numbered 7, after V lost 1 base and J lost 5 bases. The CDR3 spans 15 residues. CDR1 and CDR2 from the germline V gene are SEHNR and FQNEAQ (reference sequence). CDR3 residues: CASSLGTGPIYGYTF. In DNA form, the CDR3 reads TGTGCCAGCAGCTTAGGGACAGGCCCGATTTATGGCTACACCTTC.

The chain combines TRBV19 with TRBJ1-4, with 8 bases fitting TRBD1. This CDR3 region has 15 residues. Unmatched junction bases numbered 0, after V lost 3 bases and J lost 0 bases. Germline lookup yields CDR1 LNHDA and CDR2 SQIVND (reference sequence). The CDR3 sequence is CASSIRGPTNEKLFF. CDR3 nucleotide sequence: TGTGCCAGTAGTATCAGGGGGCCAACTAATGAAAAACTGTTTTTT.

Regarding this clone: The same CDR3 can be traced to other DNA sequences in this sample. V usage is TRBV19 and J usage is TRBJ1-1; tentative D call: TRBD1 (5 bases). Germline V gene lookup returns CDR1 LNHDA and CDR2 SQIVND (reference sequence). The CDR3 covers 14 residues. The germline V and J ends were trimmed by 3 bases and 2 bases, with 10 bases remaining between them. The CDR3 sequence is CASSMTGLNTEAFF. In DNA form, the CDR3 reads TGTGCCAGTAGTATGACGGGACTTAACACTGAAGCTTTCTTT.

The rearrangement joins TRBV30 to TRBJ1-4; tentative D call: TRBD1 (6 bases). The V end was cut by 2 bases, the J end by 6 bases, with 19 bases between. The CDR3 has 16 amino acids. The germline V gene has CDR1 GTSNPN and CDR2 SVGIG (reference sequence). The CDR3 loop is CAWSNAQGNRHEKLFF. The CDR3 bases are TGTGCCTGGAGTAACGCCCAGGGGAATCGGCATGAAAAACTGTTTTTT.

The CDR3 DNA reads TGTGCCAGCAGCGTAGATCGGAACACTGAAGCTTTCTTT. Protein: CASSVDRNTEAFF. The genes are TRBV9 and TRBJ1-1; no clear D gene. CDR1 SGDLS and CDR2 YYNGEE come from the germline V gene. The CDR3 is 13 amino acids. Trimming stripped 0 bases from V and 1 base from J, with 4 bases between.

J is TRBJ2-2 and V is TRBV7-8; 7 nucleotides agree with TRBD2. From germline, CDR1 is SGHVS and CDR2 FQNEAQ. V shed 4 bases and J 1 base; nucleotides not matched to a gene: 3. This CDR3 is built from 15 residues. CDR3 amino acids: CASSSGTKNTGELFF. CDR3 DNA: TGTGCCAGCAGCTCCGGGACTAAGAACACCGGGGAGCTGTTTTTT.